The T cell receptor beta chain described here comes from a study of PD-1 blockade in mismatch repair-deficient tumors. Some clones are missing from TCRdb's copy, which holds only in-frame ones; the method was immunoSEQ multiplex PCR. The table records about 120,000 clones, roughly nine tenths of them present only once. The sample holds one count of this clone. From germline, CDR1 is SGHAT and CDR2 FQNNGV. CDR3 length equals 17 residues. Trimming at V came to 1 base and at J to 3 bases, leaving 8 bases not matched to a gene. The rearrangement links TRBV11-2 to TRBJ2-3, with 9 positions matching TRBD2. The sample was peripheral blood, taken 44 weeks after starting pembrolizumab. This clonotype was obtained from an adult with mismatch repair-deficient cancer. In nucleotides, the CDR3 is TGTGCCAGCAGCTTAGTGGCGACTAGCGGTATAACAGATACGCAGTATTTT. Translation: CASSLVATSGITDTQYF.